This T cell receptor (beta chain) appears in the sequencing data of a study of T cell repertoires in cytomegalovirus infection. General study results and limits: Summed public TCR beta family frequency identified CMV carriers bearing the relevant HLA. The response measured ex vivo was dominated by TCR beta clonotypes (HLA-C-restricted and CMV-specific).

This clonotype appeared a single time. Its antigen is not known. Since a much larger clone is just one base distant, this may be a read error. A single record per CDR3 protein comes from TCRdb applying MiXCR to the reads. The sample lists around 450,000 distinct CDR3 sequences, around 32% occurring once. CDR1 and CDR2 from the germline V gene are SGHTA and FQGNSA. The CDR3 sequence is 13 residues long. The origin of this receptor is a human donor in good health (CMV status not recorded). Some clones in this sample may be carry-over from other donors' samples. Specimen: PBMCs. The chain recombines TRBV7-2 with TRBJ1-1; tentative D call: TRBD1 (5 bases). CDR3 DNA sequence: TGTGCCAGAAGCTTATTAGGTAGGGGTGAAGCTTTCTTT. Residues: CARSLLGRGEAFF. Full variable domain (rest looked up from reference TRBV7-2 and TRBJ1-1): GAGVSQSPSNKVTEKGKDVELRCDPISGHTALYWYRQSLGQGLEFLIYFQGNSAPDKSGLPSDRFSAERTGGSVSTLTIQRTQQEDSAVYLCARSLLGRGEAFFGQGTRLTVV.